This T cell receptor beta chain was sequenced during a study of T-cell reconstitution after alpha-beta-depleted transplantation in children. Findings and caveats of the study: It was surviving recipient T cells and thymic progenitors that gave some patients high TCRbeta diversity at day 60. Approximately two months post-transplant, alpha-beta T cells reportedly originated from several hundred expanded graft clones. The authors attributed T-cell counts and diversity one year after transplant mostly to newly produced T cells.

TCRbeta library preparation incorporated unique molecular identifiers. Each CDR3 protein gets one entry after TCRdb re-called the PCR reads with MiXCR. The repertoire holds fewer than 350,000 distinct CDR3 sequences, with around a tenth as singletons. Details on this clonotype: Antigen unknown.

The CDR3 loop spans 14 amino acids. Germline CDR1 DFQATT, CDR2 SNEGSKA (reference sequence). Trimming removed 8 bases from V and 1 base from J; junction bases left unmatched: 11. The sequencing used peripheral blood, collected 180 days after TCRalphabeta/CD19-depleted stem cell transplant. The clonotype was recovered from a male patient aged 2-15 years who had a stem cell transplant for chronic granulomatous disease, so the T cells may come from the graft donor. The chain has TRBV20-1 and TRBJ2-7, with 7 bases aligning to TRBD1. CDR3 nucleotide sequence: TGCAGTCGGGACAGCCCGGGACCTTCCTACGAGCAGTACTTC. Translating gives CSRDSPGPSYEQYF.